This record covers a single TCR beta chain. This clone was seen once. Its recognized antigen is unknown. Within one base of it there is no much larger clone, and no base qualities were kept. The cohort consisted of 650 to 700 healthy bone marrow donors. Cohort members were all nominally healthy when sampled, although unrecorded immune exposures were likely present. The donor tested CMV seronegative and was one of the 352 seronegative cohort members. A peripheral blood sample was provided by each donor, and peripheral blood mononuclear cells were used for TCR beta sequencing. The Qiagen DNeasy Blood Extraction Kit was used to extract genomic DNA from the blood cell samples. Looking up the germline V gene (reference sequence) yields CDR1 GTSNPN and CDR2 SVGIG. Spanning cysteine to phenylalanine, the CDR3 consists of 14 amino acids. The kept DNA is CDR3 alone, 42 bases in frame from the first base. V loses 2 bases of germline sequence and J loses 2 bases, and the interval between the two ends is 13 bases.

This record comes from a study of cytomegalovirus exposure and HLA in healthy donors (dated by TCRdb to the late 2010s). Background on the whole study: An earlier analysis of some 500 of the donors reported 250 to 350 Gb of sequence data and roughly 100 million unique TCR beta sequences from around 200 million T cells. An early release that covered more than 550 HLA-typed donors contained approximately 300 gigabases of sequencing data and tens of millions of unique TCR sequences. Of the approximately 400 genotyped donors, 65% to 90% fell in the genetic ancestry cluster associated with self-reported Caucasian donors. The study aimed to test whether cataloging public T cell receptors could reveal signatures of past pathogen exposure. Using immunosequencing, the study profiled T cell repertoires from some 670 subjects and related those repertoires to cytomegalovirus serostatus. Along with the roughly 670-subject first cohort, a separate validation cohort of some 130 different subjects was used. High-throughput TCR immunosequencing, statistical association of individual TCRs with disease status, and machine learning were combined to predict cytomegalovirus infection status. To study patterns of TCR occurrence, a later analysis re-analyzed previously published TCR beta repertoires from around 660 donors and added high-resolution HLA genotyping. In the later analysis, no new phenotypic data were used to find candidate immune exposures; instead, reliance was placed on TCR beta sequences and their occurrence across donors. In an earlier analysis of roughly 600 of the donors, high-throughput TCR beta sequencing was used to judge whether each TCR beta V gene segment behaved as functional or pseudogenic. Donor age, sex, ethnicity and CMV serostatus were compiled alongside the repertoire data. Genome-wide SNP genotypes for about 60% of the 666 donors were used in a later genetic analysis, which treated that subset as a discovery cohort. All discovery cohort repertoires had been generated on a single sequencing platform. Both class I and class II loci were covered by HLA typing, at four-digit resolution. Typing coverage differed by locus: A, B, C, DRB1 and DQB1 were typed in about 620-630 donors, DQA1 in approximately 520, DPA1 in some 600, and DPB1 in roughly 450. Because of strong linkage in the cohort, a few DR-DQ haplotypes were treated as single units for association and clustering. Among 350 to 400 genotyped donors of the cohort, an average of approximately 240,000 unique TCR beta nucleotide sequences were sequenced per donor, around 20% of them non-productive.

General findings and caveats noted by the study authors: In vitro tests confirmed that a few of the cytomegalovirus-associated TCR beta chains recognize cytomegalovirus antigens. Most TCR sequences were seen in very few donors, while some public TCRs were found in many individuals. In both the original and validation cohorts, the classifier was reported to diagnose cytomegalovirus status with high specificity and sensitivity. Presence/absence analyses assumed roughly uniform sequencing depth across donors, an assumption that may not hold. In the study, about 150 TCR beta chains were listed as associated with cytomegalovirus. A further reported finding was that TCR beta sequences accurately predicted the HLA-A and HLA-B alleles for most subjects in the first cohort. In an earlier analysis of approximately 590 of the donors, most TCR beta V segments appeared in productive rearrangements about 90% or about 30% of the time, broadly matching IMGT annotations. Because the 87-base-pair reads could not distinguish some IMGT-functional V segments, including TRBV6-2 and TRBV6-3, those segments were excluded. In a later analysis, HLA-associated TCR beta chains were found to be more clonally expanded and to have lower generation probabilities than equally common non-associated chains. The cohort was sequenced for TCR beta chains only, and without alpha or paired-chain data the features that could be detected were limited. Because HLA typing was missing for some donors at each locus, association tests included only the typed subset. About 15 rarely observed V segments, including chromosome 9 orphons, were excluded from the earlier analysis of several hundred of the donors because counts were too low. Immune exposure information for the cohort was limited to CMV serostatus. In a later analysis, TCR association rates were found to vary across HLA loci, with the most associated TCRs seen for DRB1 alleles and the fewest for HLA-C alleles. According to a later genetic analysis, donors in an Asian-associated ancestry cluster had fewer N-insertions in productive TCRs than the approximately 700-donor mean. Linkage disequilibrium might explain the correlated functional status among segregating V segments, but an unknown experimental factor could not be excluded. A later analysis reported that several top co-occurrence clusters appeared linked to parvovirus B19, influenza, CMV and Epstein-Barr virus. According to the authors, the approach could potentially be generalized to other disease states and immunological phenotypes. In a later analysis, around 17,000 TCR beta sequences were associated with specific HLA alleles at a false discovery rate of 0.05. A group of highly shared sequence variants was considered likely to be a technical artifact of the sequencing pipeline. A later analysis found that most CMV-associated TCR beta chains appeared HLA-restricted, with HLA associations seemingly driven largely by CMV exposure. When HLA alleles, especially DR and DQ, strongly co-occurred, attributing TCR associations to individual alleles was difficult. V-gene and J-gene trimming of TCR beta chains was associated with a missense DCLRE1C variant in a later genetic analysis, and the association was replicated in an independent cohort.

Libraries were prepared through the immunoSEQ multiplex PCR assay. For the multiplex PCR, a mixture combining 60 forward primers for TCR Vbeta segments and 13 reverse primers for TCR Jbeta segments was used. The CDR3 region of rearranged TCR beta genes was amplified from genomic DNA with a multiplex PCR assay. The Illumina HiSeq System was used to sequence the amplified TCR beta libraries as 87-base-pair reads. In the source study's methods: Across the roughly 670 repertoires, a later analysis counted roughly 84 million unique TCR beta chains, some 11 million of which were shared by at least two donors. Raw reads were error-corrected and collapsed into unique sequences by a nearest-neighbor algorithm in which closely related sequences were merged to remove PCR and sequencing errors. V, D and J gene segments were assigned by aligning CDR3 sequences to IMGT reference sequences. For a sequence to be retained, a match of at least six nucleotides was required to both a V gene segment and a J gene segment. A rearrangement counted as productive if the CDR3 had no stop codons and remained in frame with V and J, and every other rearrangement counted as non-productive. Following IMGT convention, CDR3 was defined as the stretch from the second conserved V-encoded cysteine to the conserved J-encoded phenylalanine. The earlier analysis of 587 of the donors excluded sequences that lacked an unambiguous match to a single V gene segment. An earlier analysis of fewer than 650 of the donors classified V segments as functional when productive rearrangements were above 56.7% and as segregating when the standard deviation between donors was above 5%. A statistical classification framework was built to diagnose cytomegalovirus status from the catalog of TCR beta chain sequences. In a later analysis, TCR nucleotide sequences were compared against IMGT/GENE-DB human TR gene sequences so that V and J genes could be assigned. A later analysis assigned CDR3 sequences and most-parsimonious VDJ recombination scenarios with the TCRdist pipeline. In a later analysis, each TCR beta chain was defined by its CDR3 amino acid sequence together with its V-gene family, and reads without a unique V-gene family were excluded. In a later analysis, nearly 600 highly shared, low-generation-probability nucleotide sequences were removed to address suspected cross-contamination and a sequencing artifact. In a later analysis, a clonal expansion index was calculated for each public chain from normalized within-repertoire ranks of inferred template counts. A later analysis computed generation probabilities with a VDJ recombination model fitted to out-of-frame rearrangements, and checked the results against IGoR. Hypergeometric tests were used in a later analysis to score TCR-TCR, TCR-HLA and TCR-CMV co-occurrence, with a repertoire-size bias correction applied to the TCR pairs. To estimate false discovery rates, a later analysis permuted the HLA or CMV assignments 20 times. A later analysis grouped co-occurring TCRs with DBSCAN, adding TCRdist sequence similarity when clustering within HLA-allele-positive subsets. Co-occurrence clustering excluded repertoires with fewer than 30,000 or more than 120,000 public chains, plus five with anomalous nucleotide sharing. Entries here come from immuneACCESS through TCRdb and include only in-frame sequences with V and J called. Some clones fail to appear in such tables; in the studies checked, an unresolved V gene covers under half of the shortfall, and the cause of the remainder is unknown. That table furnishes V, J and clone size, whereas the DNA furnished D and trimming. The sample table lists 120,000 or so clones, about 81% of them with a count of one. The top ten clonotypes cover about 1.8% of the sample.

The specimen was PBMCs. This clonotype was sampled from a man in his forties in good health and CMV-seronegative. The rearranged segments are TRBV30 and TRBJ2-7; the D gene is perhaps TRBD1, from 5 matching bases. The nucleotide sequence reads as follows: TGTGCCTGGAGTAACCCAGGGTTCACCTACGAGCAGTACTTC. Translation gives CAWSNPGFTYEQYF.